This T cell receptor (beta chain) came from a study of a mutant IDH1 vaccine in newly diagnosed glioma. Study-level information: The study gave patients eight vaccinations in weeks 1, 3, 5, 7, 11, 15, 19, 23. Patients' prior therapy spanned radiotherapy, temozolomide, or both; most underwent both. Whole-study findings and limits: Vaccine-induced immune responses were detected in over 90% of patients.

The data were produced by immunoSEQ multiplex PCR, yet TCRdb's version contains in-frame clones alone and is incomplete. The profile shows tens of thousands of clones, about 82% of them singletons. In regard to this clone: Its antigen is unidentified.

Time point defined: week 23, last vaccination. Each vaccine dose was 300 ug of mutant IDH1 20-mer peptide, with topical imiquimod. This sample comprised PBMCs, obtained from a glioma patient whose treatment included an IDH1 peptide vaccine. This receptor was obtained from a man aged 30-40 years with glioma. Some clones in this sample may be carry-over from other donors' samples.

CDR3 loop: CAWAASDLYEQYF. As DNA, the CDR3 is TGTGCCTGGGCGGCGTCCGACCTCTACGAGCAGTACTTC. The chain carries TRBV30 and TRBJ2-7; D unclear. The CDR3 loop spans 13 amino acids. The germline gives CDR1 GTSNPN, CDR2 SVGIG (reference sequence). The V gene lost 5 bases and the J gene lost 3 bases, with 14 bases spanning the gap.